This T cell receptor beta chain was profiled in a study of T-cell memory formation after mild COVID-19 listed by TCRdb under 2021. Notes on the research overall: TCR sequence clusters from the two donors were largely donor specific. In a couple of donors, T-cell clones that expanded and contracted after mild COVID-19 were followed by sequencing TCRalpha and TCRbeta repertoires longitudinally. Two young, previously healthy adult volunteers, one female and one male, were included in the cohort. General conclusions and limits of the study: The detection of some responding clones in pre-infection memory suggests that pre-existing cross-reactive memory T cells joined the SARS-CoV-2 response. The second-wave clones that peaked on day 37 were not confirmed to be SARS-CoV-2 specific. Balanced CD4/CD8 phenotypes were observed for clones contracting from day 15 to 85, whereas a bias towards CD4+ was observed for a second wave of clones expanding from day 15 to 37. Contracting CD4+ clones were located mainly in the CM and EM memory subsets, whereas CD8+ clones were found to be enriched in EMRA. The study included only a couple of mild cases, and larger cohorts that include severe cases with pre-infection samples were judged to be necessary.

In its sample, this clonotype was seen many times. What antigen it recognizes has not been identified. The input lacks base qualities; no much larger clone sits a single base away. TCRdb names Illumina NovaSeq 6000 as the instrument used. TCRalpha and TCRbeta cDNA libraries were constructed by 5'RACE with constant-segment primers, with sample barcodes and unique molecular identifiers being introduced. Trizol reagent was used to extract RNA from every sample. Libraries were amplified in two PCR steps, with a second sample barcode and Illumina TruSeq adapters added in the second step. The libraries were sequenced on an Illumina NovaSeq using 2 x 150 bp paired-end reads. From the authors' description of their analysis: With migec v1.2.7, reads were demultiplexed and then collapsed into UMI-guided consensus sequences. Using mixcr v2.1.11, UMI consensuses were aligned to TRA and TRB V and J templates and then assembled into clonotypes. Clonotypes were classified as expanded or contracted when called significant by both edgeR and NoisET, with noise models trained on biological replicates. For edgeR calls, the thresholds were a false discovery rate-adjusted p below 0.01 and a log2 fold-change of 1. As an exploratory analysis of dynamics, PCA with hierarchical clustering was applied to max-normalized trajectories of the 1000 most abundant clonotypes. Separately sequenced CD4+ and CD8+ repertoires were used to assign a CD4 or CD8 phenotype to each responding clone. The public reads were run again by TCRdb, first through fastp at Q25 and then through MiXCR, and only productive beta chains were kept. Duplicate CDR3 protein sequences are folded into a single record with the most common DNA and genes. The V and J calls were determined by TCRdb, not by the authors. This sample is represented by hundreds of thousands of distinct CDR3 sequences; approximately 16% of them were singletons. The ten largest clones capture about a fifth of the sample.

Ficoll-Paque density gradient centrifugation was used to isolate PBMCs. As encoded in the germline V gene, CDR1 is SGHRS while CDR2 is YFSETQ. Deletion took 2 bases off V and 5 bases off J, with a span of 12 bases between the germline ends. The CDR3, cysteine through phenylalanine, is 14 amino acids long. Only the CDR3 DNA stays, 42 bases, in frame from base 1. The rearranged segments are TRBV5-1 and TRBJ2-3, with an unclear D gene assignment. The sample taken for sequencing was PBMCs or a T cell subset sorted from them (not recorded which). The sequence was obtained from a man younger than 35 who had mild COVID-19 (a few samples of this study predate the infection). The sample titles of this study are shuffled in the database, so cell type and time point are left out; the donor was told from shared clones. CDR3 sequence: CASSFEDPGDTQYF. The DNA sequence reads TGCGCCAGCAGCTTCGAGGACCCAGGAGATACGCAGTATTTT.